This T cell receptor beta chain was obtained from a study of T cell responses to AZD1222 COVID-19 vaccine. Trimming cost V 1 base and J 2 bases, with 9 bases left between them. CDR1 SEHNR and CDR2 FQNEAQ come from the germline V gene (reference sequence). The CDR3 loop spans 14 amino acids. The table came from immunoSEQ multiplex PCR; TCRdb's copy has only in-frame clones and leaves some out. This sample has 150,000 to 180,000 clones, with approximately 90% found just once. This chain uses TRBV7-9 with TRBJ2-7; D may correspond to TRBD1 or TRBD2 (6 bases each). The sequence was obtained from an adult in good health. The sequencing here drew on peripheral blood, taken on day 0 of AZD1222 vaccination. The CDR3 is CASSLDGGPYEQYF. The CDR3 DNA sequence: TGTGCCAGCAGCTTAGATGGGGGGCCCTACGAGCAGTACTTC.